These 28 T cell receptor beta chains share one sample of origin, sequenced in a study of multiple sclerosis patients with progressive multifocal leukoencephalopathy. Time point specified: time of PML onset. Assay: immunoSEQ multiplex PCR; the TCRdb copy retains only in-frame clones and omits some. In the table there are some 30,000 clones, around 83% of which are singletons. This specimen consisted of PBMCs, obtained from a patient treated with natalizumab. Receptors were obtained from a woman aged 25 to 39 with progressive multifocal leukoencephalopathy.

The chain employs TRBV7-8 and TRBJ2-2, with 11 bases lining up with TRBD2. J was trimmed by 5 bases and V by 11 bases; bases with no gene match: 7. The CDR3 sequence is 14 residues long. Germline V gene data show CDR1 as SGHVS and CDR2 as FQNEAQ. CDR3 DNA sequence: TGTGCCGGACGTAGCGGGGGGGCAACCGGGGAGCTGTTTTTT. It codes for CAGRSGGATGELFF.

The chain joins TRBV6-5 to TRBJ1-2; no clear D. Trimming removed 7 bases at V and 2 bases at J, with 17 bases between. The CDR3 extends over 15 amino acids. The germline gives CDR1 MNHEY, CDR2 SVGAGI. The CDR3, as DNA: TGTGCCAGCAAAACGGAGCCGGGGATGAACTATGGCTACACCTTC. Translated, it gives CASKTEPGMNYGYTF.

In DNA, the CDR3 is TGTGCCAGCGGGGCCGGGACAGAGAATTCACCCCTCCACTTT. Residues: CASGAGTENSPLHF. This rearrangement joins TRBV6-4 to TRBJ1-6; 7 bases line up with TRBD1. CDR1 is MRHNA, CDR2 SNTAGT, per germline. V was pared by 8 bases and J by 7 bases, with 8 bases of the junction left unmatched. CDR3 length: 14 amino acids.

This clone came up once. This chain connects TRBV7-2 to TRBJ2-5; D remains unclear. The CDR3 extends over 14 amino acids. Trimming took off 0 bases at V and 2 bases at J, with 7 bases between the two ends. Germline CDR1 is SGHTA and CDR2 is FQGNSA. CDR3 sequence (DNA): TGTGCCAGCAGCTTAGCGAGCCTACAAGAGACCCAGTACTTC. This translates into CASSLASLQETQYF.

This chain connects TRBV11-2 to TRBJ2-7; perhaps TRBD1 as D (6 bases). The CDR3 length is 14 residues. With 7 bases removed from V and 2 bases from J, the gap between germline ends came to 15 bases. Germline CDR1 is SGHAT and CDR2 is FQNNGV. CDR3 sequence: CASTSMDRPYEQYF. DNA for the CDR3: TGTGCCAGCACCTCTATGGACAGACCCTACGAGCAGTACTTC.

Only a few counts were recorded for this clone. The genes are TRBV7-2 and TRBJ2-3; D remains ambiguous. This CDR3 region has 13 residues. Trimming left V 5 bases short and J 6 bases short, with 12 bases between. CDR1 and CDR2 from the germline V gene are SGHTA and FQGNSA. The CDR3 region has the DNA TGTGCCAGCAGCACTAATCCTGCGGATACGCAGTATTTT. It is translated as CASSTNPADTQYF.

The J gene is TRBJ2-2, the V gene TRBV19, with a tentative D call TRBD1 (6 bases). Germline CDR1 is LNHDA and CDR2 is SQIVND (reference sequence). V gave up 6 bases and J gave up 2 bases, with 10 bases separating them. The CDR3 extends over 14 amino acids. CDR3 sequence reads: CASSRDINTGELFF. CDR3 nucleotide sequence: TGTGCCAGTAGCCGGGACATCAACACCGGGGAGCTGTTTTTT.

The V gene is TRBV5-4, the J gene TRBJ2-3, with 8 bases aligning to TRBD2. This CDR3 spans 14 amino acids. Germline assignment: CDR1 SGHNT and CDR2 YYREEE (reference sequence). V lost 1 base to trimming and J lost 4 bases; unmatched junction nucleotides: 2. In nucleotides, the CDR3 is TGTGCCAGCAGCTTGTCCGGGAGGGCAGATACGCAGTATTTT. Translated, it gives CASSLSGRADTQYF.

CDR3 amino acids: CAWYDRGVSYGYTF. The CDR3 DNA follows: TGTGCCTGGTACGACAGGGGAGTGAGCTATGGCTACACCTTC. V gene TRBV30 combines with J gene TRBJ1-2; TRBD1 matches at 8 bases. With V trimmed by 5 bases and J by 4 bases, 9 bases remained unmatched. Germline loops: CDR1 GTSNPN, CDR2 SVGIG (reference sequence). The CDR3 consists of 14 residues.

The chain uses TRBV5-1 and TRBJ1-1; D remains ambiguous. The CDR3 spans 13 residues. Germline V gene lookup returns CDR1 SGHRS and CDR2 YFSETQ. V shed 6 bases and J shed 1 base, with 10 bases lying between them. The CDR3 bases are TGCGCCAGCAAAACCGAGCCGAACACTGAAGCTTTCTTT. Its protein is CASKTEPNTEAFF. The full variable domain, rest sourced from reference TRBV5-1 and TRBJ1-1, is KAGVTQTPRYLIKTRGQQVTLSCSPISGHRSVSWYQQTPGQGLQFLFEYFSETQRNKGNFPGRFSGRQFSNSRSEMNVSTLELGDSALYLCASKTEPNTEAFFGQGTRLTVV.

The chain couples TRBV29-1 to TRBJ1-3; unclear D gene. With 3 bases removed from V and 0 bases from J, the gap between germline ends came to 6 bases. The CDR3 is 13 residues long. Germline CDR1 SQVTM, CDR2 ANQGSEA. CDR3 sequence: CSVDSGSGNTIYF. The CDR3 bases are TGCAGCGTTGATAGTGGCTCTGGAAACACCATATATTTT.

This clone is labeled as large (0.1 to 1%). This rearrangement joins TRBV19 to TRBJ2-2; D call uncertain. The CDR3 sequence is 13 residues long. V was shortened by 3 bases and J by 8 bases, with 10 bases between the two germline ends. Germline values: CDR1 LNHDA, CDR2 SQIVND (reference sequence). The CDR3 protein is CASSITPGGELFF. The CDR3 DNA follows: TGTGCCAGTAGTATCACCCCAGGAGGGGAGCTGTTTTTT.

This sequence joins TRBV2 and TRBJ2-7, with unresolved D. CDR1 SNHLY and CDR2 FYNNEI come from the germline V gene. Trimming shortened V by 6 bases and J by 7 bases, and 10 bases separated the two germline ends. This CDR3 is 11 amino acids long. In DNA, the CDR3 is TGTGCCAGCAGCCTCCAACGGGAGCAGTACTTC. Residues: CASSLQREQYF. Filled out from reference TRBV2 and TRBJ2-7, the complete variable domain reads EPEVTQTPSHQVTQMGQEVILRCVPISNHLYFYWYRQILGQKVEFLVSFYNNEISEKSEIFDDQFSVERPDGSNFTLKIRSTKLEDSAMYFCASSLQREQYFGPGTRLTVT.

This sequence joins TRBV11-2 and TRBJ2-5; no clear D. Trimming cost V 4 bases and J 4 bases, with 7 bases left between them. This CDR3 is 12 amino acids long. Looked up from germline, CDR1 is SGHAT and CDR2 is FQNNGV. CDR3 coding DNA: TGTGCCAGCAGCTATGGGGTAGAGACCCAGTACTTC. The encoded protein is CASSYGVETQYF.

J is TRBJ2-2 and V is TRBV9, with 7 bases fitting TRBD2. The germline V gene encodes CDR1 SGDLS and CDR2 YYNGEE. Germline trimming cut 3 bases from V and 3 bases from J; bases unmatched to any gene: 5. There are 15 residues in the CDR3. The CDR3 DNA reads as TGTGCCAGCAGCGCCCGGGACTATCACACCGGGGAGCTGTTTTTT. It is translated as CASSARDYHTGELFF.

A single count supports this clone. The rearrangement uses TRBV4-2 and TRBJ2-7; 8 bases map to TRBD2. The CDR3 has 12 amino acids. Germline CDR1 reads LGHNA; CDR2 reads YNFKEQ. Unmatched junction bases numbered 2, after V lost 4 bases and J lost 6 bases. The CDR3 DNA reads as TGTGCCAGCAGCCCGACTAGCGCCGAGCAGTACTTC. Its translation is CASSPTSAEQYF.

A single count supports this clone. This chain links TRBV7-9 with TRBJ1-1; TRBD1 matches 7 bases. With V trimmed by 6 bases and J by 1 base, 8 bases remained unmatched. CDR3 length equals 15 residues. Germline V lookup: CDR1 SEHNR, CDR2 FQNEAQ (reference sequence). The CDR3 coding sequence is TGTGCCAGCAGAAATAAGGGGGCCGCGAACACTGAAGCTTTCTTT. It yields the protein CASRNKGAANTEAFF.

The rearrangement uses TRBV7-2 and TRBJ2-3; the match to TRBD2 covers 10 bases. The CDR3 has 18 amino acids. V dropped 5 bases and J dropped 3; count of bases not matched to a gene: 14. Germline V CDR1 and CDR2: SGHTA, FQGNSA. CDR3 nucleotide sequence: TGTGCCAGCAGCGCCCGGCCGTTAAGCGGGAGGGCTACAGATACGCAGTATTTT. This codes for CASSARPLSGRATDTQYF.

The CDR3 bases are TGTGCCAGCAGCGACGGGACAGCCCCCTACGAGCAGTACTTC. Its protein is CASSDGTAPYEQYF. This sequence joins TRBV28 and TRBJ2-7; TRBD1 agrees at 7 bases. Germline CDR1 reads MDHEN; CDR2 reads SYDVKM. This CDR3 contains 14 residues. V was pared by 6 bases and J by 2 bases, with 7 bases of the junction left unmatched.

The chain employs TRBV15 and TRBJ2-3; D possibly corresponds to TRBD1 (5 bases). Germline V gives CDR1 LNHNV, CDR2 YYDKDF (reference sequence). Trimming left V 0 bases short and J 2 bases short, with 12 bases between. This CDR3 region has 16 residues. CDR3 coding DNA: TGTGCCACCAGCAGAGATCTGGCAGGGCCCACAGATACGCAGTATTTT. Its protein product is CATSRDLAGPTDTQYF. Full variable domain (rest looked up from reference TRBV15 and TRBJ2-3): DAMVIQNPRYQVTQFGKPVTLSCSQTLNHNVMYWYQQKSSQAPKLLFHYYDKDFNNEADTPDNFQSRRPNTSFCFLDIRSPGLGDTAMYLCATSRDLAGPTDTQYFGPGTRLTVL.

In the case of this clone: Compared with germline, one end of the junction differs, possibly owing to a read error. CDR3 DNA sequence: TGTGCCAGCACTGAACGGCAGGGGGTGAACACTGAAGCTTTCTTT. This codes for CASTERQGVNTEAFF. The V call is TRBV2, the J call TRBJ1-1; 7 nucleotides align to TRBD1. CDR1 and CDR2 from the germline V gene are SNHLY and FYNNEI. The CDR3 is made up of 15 amino acids.

J is TRBJ1-3 and V is TRBV19; D gene uncertain. The V gene lost 7 bases and the J gene lost 2 bases, with 6 bases spanning the gap. This CDR3 spans 12 amino acids. CDR1 LNHDA and CDR2 SQIVND come from the germline V gene (reference sequence). CDR3 in DNA: TGTGCCAGTACACAGACTGGAAACACCATATATTTT. Protein: CASTQTGNTIYF.

This clone was seen once. This sequence joins TRBV7-3 and TRBJ2-7; tentative D call: TRBD1 (6 bases). The CDR3 has 13 amino acids. With 4 bases removed from V and 2 bases from J, the gap between germline ends came to 9 bases. Germline CDR1 reads SGHTA; CDR2 reads FQGTGA. CDR3 bases: TGTGCCAGCAGCTATGGACAGACCTACGAGCAGTACTTC. Encoded protein: CASSYGQTYEQYF.

The rearrangement uses TRBV11-2 and TRBJ1-1, with TRBD1 as a possible D gene (5 bases). V lost 1 base and J lost 7, with 7 bases in between. The CDR3 sequence is 12 residues long. Germline V gene sequence: CDR1 SGHAT, CDR2 FQNNGV. CDR3 sequence reads: CASSLGGGEAFF. The CDR3, as DNA: TGTGCCAGCAGCTTAGGGGGGGGTGAAGCTTTCTTT.

V gene TRBV19 combines with J gene TRBJ1-2; tentatively, D is TRBD1 (6 bases). The length of the CDR3 is 13 residues. Per germline, CDR1 LNHDA and CDR2 SQIVND (reference sequence). The V and J ends lost 8 bases and 8 bases respectively, with 18 bases between them. This chain's CDR3 is CASSPGTLYGYTF. CDR3 DNA: TGTGCCAGTTCCCCCGGGACACTTTACGGCTACACCTTC.

This clone appeared once. The V and J genes are TRBV13 and TRBJ2-1; possibly TRBD1 for D (6 bases). This CDR3 spans 12 amino acids. The germline gives CDR1 PRHDT, CDR2 FYEKMQ (reference sequence). The germline V and J ends were trimmed by 3 bases and 6 bases, with 6 bases remaining between them. CDR3 protein: CASSFRGNEQFF. DNA of the CDR3: TGTGCCAGCAGCTTCAGGGGCAATGAGCAGTTCTTC.

The rearrangement uses TRBV27 and TRBJ1-5; 8 nucleotides line up with TRBD1. CDR1 is MNHEY and CDR2 is SMNVEV in the germline V gene (reference sequence). CDR3 size: 15 residues. Losses at the gene ends were 9 bases for V and 9 bases for J; bases not matched to a gene: 16. The CDR3 loop is CASGQGQPYVRPQHF. The CDR3 nucleotides read TGTGCCAGTGGACAGGGACAGCCTTATGTCCGGCCCCAGCATTTT.

This sequence joins TRBV9 and TRBJ1-3; D is uncertain. Trimming took 3 bases from V and 1 from J, leaving 11 bases between them. Germline loops: CDR1 SGDLS, CDR2 YYNGEE. The CDR3 has 15 amino acids. The CDR3 sequence: CASSGPSESGNTIYF. In nucleotides, the CDR3 is TGTGCCAGCAGCGGACCCAGCGAATCTGGAAACACCATATATTTT.